These T cell receptor beta chains were read from a single sample in a study of blood T cell repertoires in COVID-19. Produced via immunoSEQ multiplex PCR; TCRdb's table is partial and in-frame only. Of roughly 450,000 clones listed, 80% to 95% were seen once; the top ten hold more than 0.55%. Source material: PBMCs or T cells enriched from blood (not recorded which). These receptor sequences come from a man younger than 30 who had recovered from COVID-19. Each CDR3 is given with its conserved first and last residue. Each record gives: clone size, V gene, J gene, D gene, CDR3 length, CDR3 DNA, CDR3 protein. D genes are given only for firm matches. Where a row states a size, it is once, few, many or the class of an expanded clone; other rows omit it.

clone_size: .
v_call: TRBV7-7
j_call: TRBJ2-6
d_call: .
cdr3_length: 18
cdr3_nt: TGTGCCAGCAGCCCTAGCCCCTCACAAGTCCCTGGGGCCAACGTCCTGACTTTC
cdr3_aa: CASSPSPSQVPGANVLTF

clone_size: .
v_call: TRBV5-4
j_call: TRBJ2-1
d_call: TRBD1
cdr3_length: 15
cdr3_nt: TGTGCCAGCAGCTCTCGGGACAGACTCTACAATGAGCAGTTCTTC
cdr3_aa: CASSSRDRLYNEQFF

clone_size: .
v_call: TRBV10-2
j_call: TRBJ2-7
d_call: .
cdr3_length: 13
cdr3_nt: TGCGCCAGCAGTGGCGGGATGCCCTACGAGCAGTACTTC
cdr3_aa: CASSGGMPYEQYF

clone_size: .
v_call: TRBV10-3
j_call: TRBJ1-4
d_call: TRBD1
cdr3_length: 13
cdr3_nt: TGTGCCGCACAGGGGGCTCTGGATGAAAAACTGTTTTTT
cdr3_aa: CAAQGALDEKLFF

clone_size: .
v_call: TRBV5-8
j_call: TRBJ1-5
d_call: TRBD1
cdr3_length: 16
cdr3_nt: TGTGCCAGCAGCTTGGGGTCGGGACAGGACAATCAGCCCCAGCATTTT
cdr3_aa: CASSLGSGQDNQPQHF

clone_size: once
v_call: TRBV25-1
j_call: TRBJ1-2
d_call: TRBD1
cdr3_length: 16
cdr3_nt: TGTGCCAGCAGTGCCGCGGGGACAGGGGGCATAAGTGGCTACACCTTC
cdr3_aa: CASSAAGTGGISGYTF

clone_size: .
v_call: TRBV9
j_call: TRBJ1-2
d_call: TRBD1
cdr3_length: 16
cdr3_nt: TGTGCCAGCAGCGCTCATACCGGGACAGGGGGAGGAGGCTACACCTTC
cdr3_aa: CASSAHTGTGGGGYTF

clone_size: .
v_call: TRBV5-1
j_call: TRBJ2-3
d_call: .
cdr3_length: 15
cdr3_nt: TGCGCCAGCAGCTTGGAGGGCAGGGGCGCAGATACGCAGTATTTT
cdr3_aa: CASSLEGRGADTQYF

clone_size: few
v_call: TRBV12-3/TRBV12-4
j_call: TRBJ1-1
d_call: .
cdr3_length: 11
cdr3_nt: TGTGCCAGCATGGGGGGCACTGAAGCTTTCTTT
cdr3_aa: CASMGGTEAFF

clone_size: few
v_call: TRBV11-2
j_call: TRBJ2-5
d_call: TRBD1
cdr3_length: 16
cdr3_nt: TGTGCCAGCAGCTTAGTTCGACAGGGGCATCGAGAGACCCAGTACTTC
cdr3_aa: CASSLVRQGHRETQYF

clone_size: .
v_call: TRBV7-6
j_call: TRBJ1-2
d_call: .
cdr3_length: 14
cdr3_nt: TGTGCCAGCAGCTTAGAGGCAGGGTCCTATGGCTACACCTTC
cdr3_aa: CASSLEAGSYGYTF

clone_size: .
v_call: TRBV5-1
j_call: TRBJ2-2
d_call: TRBD1
cdr3_length: 15
cdr3_nt: TGCGCCAGCAGCGAAAGGACAGGGTCCCCCGGGGAGCTGTTTTTT
cdr3_aa: CASSERTGSPGELFF

clone_size: .
v_call: TRBV27
j_call: TRBJ1-6
d_call: .
cdr3_length: 12
cdr3_nt: TGTGCCAGCACCACCTATAATTCACCCCTCCACTTT
cdr3_aa: CASTTYNSPLHF

clone_size: .
v_call: TRBV7-3
j_call: TRBJ2-1
d_call: TRBD2
cdr3_length: 16
cdr3_nt: TGTGCCAGCAGCTTACTTAGCGGGAGCTCCTACAATGAGCAGTTCTTC
cdr3_aa: CASSLLSGSSYNEQFF

clone_size: .
v_call: TRBV20-1
j_call: TRBJ1-4
d_call: TRBD1
cdr3_length: 10
cdr3_nt: TGCAGTGCCCAGGGGGGAAAACTGTTTTTT
cdr3_aa: CSAQGGKLFF

clone_size: .
v_call: TRBV6-5
j_call: TRBJ2-7
d_call: TRBD2
cdr3_length: 15
cdr3_nt: TGTGCCAGCAGCCCAGCGCGGGAGGTCCCCTACGAGCAGTACTTC
cdr3_aa: CASSPAREVPYEQYF

clone_size: .
v_call: TRBV2
j_call: TRBJ1-2
d_call: .
cdr3_length: 14
cdr3_nt: TGTGCCAGCAGTGCTGACTCGGACAGCTATGGCTACACCTTC
cdr3_aa: CASSADSDSYGYTF

clone_size: .
v_call: TRBV18
j_call: TRBJ1-5
d_call: TRBD1
cdr3_length: 14
cdr3_nt: TGTGCCAGCTCACCTATTACAGGGGAACAGCCCCAGCATTTT
cdr3_aa: CASSPITGEQPQHF

clone_size: .
v_call: TRBV7-6
j_call: TRBJ2-2
d_call: TRBD2
cdr3_length: 19
cdr3_nt: TGTGCCAGCAGCCAGTTGGGGATACTAGCGGGAGGTCGCACCGGGGAGCTGTTTTTT
cdr3_aa: CASSQLGILAGGRTGELFF

clone_size: .
v_call: TRBV3-1/TRBV3-2
j_call: TRBJ1-6
d_call: TRBD1
cdr3_length: 15
cdr3_nt: TGTGCCAGCAGCCGGCAGGACAGGGGCGGGTCACCCCTCCACTTT
cdr3_aa: CASSRQDRGGSPLHF

clone_size: once
v_call: TRBV21-1
j_call: TRBJ1-5
d_call: .
cdr3_length: 15
cdr3_nt: TGTGCCAGCAGCAGGGCGCAGGGTTACAATCAGCCCCAGCATTTT
cdr3_aa: CASSRAQGYNQPQHF

clone_size: .
v_call: TRBV11-2
j_call: TRBJ1-2
d_call: .
cdr3_length: 16
cdr3_nt: TGTGCCAGCAGTCACCAAGGGGGAAAGTTGAACTATGGCTACACCTTC
cdr3_aa: CASSHQGGKLNYGYTF

clone_size: .
v_call: TRBV5-1
j_call: TRBJ1-1
d_call: .
cdr3_length: 13
cdr3_nt: TGCGCCAGCAGCTTGGCGGGGGAAACTGAAGCTTTCTTT
cdr3_aa: CASSLAGETEAFF

clone_size: .
v_call: TRBV21-1
j_call: TRBJ2-1
d_call: .
cdr3_length: 16
cdr3_nt: TGTGCCAGCAGCAAAGTGCGGATCAAGGAGGTCGATGAGCAGTTCTTC
cdr3_aa: CASSKVRIKEVDEQFF

clone_size: once
v_call: TRBV7-9
j_call: TRBJ1-1
d_call: .
cdr3_length: 15
cdr3_nt: TGTGCCAGCAGCTTCCTTCAGGGTGGAAGTACTGAAGCTTTCTTT
cdr3_aa: CASSFLQGGSTEAFF

clone_size: .
v_call: TRBV29-1
j_call: TRBJ1-5
d_call: .
cdr3_length: 14
cdr3_nt: TGCAGCGTGGGGACTGTGGGTGGCAATCAGCCCCAGCATTTT
cdr3_aa: CSVGTVGGNQPQHF

clone_size: .
v_call: TRBV7-2
j_call: TRBJ2-1
d_call: TRBD2
cdr3_length: 14
cdr3_nt: TGTGCCAGTACGAGCGGGGGGAGATACAATGAGCAGTTCTTC
cdr3_aa: CASTSGGRYNEQFF

clone_size: .
v_call: TRBV10-3
j_call: TRBJ2-1
d_call: .
cdr3_length: 13
cdr3_nt: TGTGCCATCAGTGAGTCGGGACAAGGCCGCTTGCTCTTC
cdr3_aa: CAISESGQGRLLF

clone_size: .
v_call: TRBV29-1
j_call: TRBJ2-5
d_call: TRBD2
cdr3_length: 12
cdr3_nt: TGCAGCGCGACTAGCGGGACGGAGACCCAGTACTTC
cdr3_aa: CSATSGTETQYF

clone_size: .
v_call: TRBV19
j_call: TRBJ1-1
d_call: .
cdr3_length: 12
cdr3_nt: TGTGCCAGTAGTCTCCTCGGCACTGAAGCTTTCTTT
cdr3_aa: CASSLLGTEAFF

clone_size: .
v_call: TRBV5-1
j_call: TRBJ2-2
d_call: .
cdr3_length: 14
cdr3_nt: TGCGCCAGCAGTCAGGGGTCGACCACCGGGGAGCTGTTTTTT
cdr3_aa: CASSQGSTTGELFF

clone_size: few
v_call: TRBV30
j_call: TRBJ2-1
d_call: .
cdr3_length: 13
cdr3_nt: TGTGCCTGGAGGGGCAGGGCCTACAATGAGCAGTTCTTC
cdr3_aa: CAWRGRAYNEQFF

clone_size: .
v_call: TRBV5-4
j_call: TRBJ1-2
d_call: TRBD1
cdr3_length: 14
cdr3_nt: TGTGCCAGCAGCAAGGGGACAGAGTTCCATGGCTACACCTTC
cdr3_aa: CASSKGTEFHGYTF

clone_size: .
v_call: TRBV3-1/TRBV3-2
j_call: TRBJ2-1
d_call: TRBD2
cdr3_length: 14
cdr3_nt: TGTGCCAGCAGCCGCGGGGGGGTTGAGAGTGAGCAGTTCTTC
cdr3_aa: CASSRGGVESEQFF

clone_size: .
v_call: TRBV7-8
j_call: TRBJ2-6
d_call: .
cdr3_length: 15
cdr3_nt: TGTGCCAGCAGCTTACCTGTCCCCGGGGCCAACGTCCTGACTTTC
cdr3_aa: CASSLPVPGANVLTF

clone_size: .
v_call: TRBV28
j_call: TRBJ1-2
d_call: TRBD1
cdr3_length: 16
cdr3_nt: TGTGCCAGCAGCCGCCGGACAGGGAAGGAGGACTATGGCTACACCTTC
cdr3_aa: CASSRRTGKEDYGYTF

clone_size: .
v_call: TRBV11-2
j_call: TRBJ1-3
d_call: TRBD1
cdr3_length: 16
cdr3_nt: TGTGCCAGCAGTCCCCCGGGACAGGGACGTGGAAACACCATATATTTT
cdr3_aa: CASSPPGQGRGNTIYF

clone_size: .
v_call: TRBV19
j_call: TRBJ1-1
d_call: TRBD1
cdr3_length: 13
cdr3_nt: TGTGCCACCAGACAGGGGGCGGCTTCTGAAGCTTTCTTT
cdr3_aa: CATRQGAASEAFF

clone_size: .
v_call: TRBV27
j_call: TRBJ2-7
d_call: .
cdr3_length: 13
cdr3_nt: TGTGCCAGCAGTTTCGCAGGGGGGCACGAGCAGTACTTC
cdr3_aa: CASSFAGGHEQYF

clone_size: many
v_call: TRBV4-1
j_call: TRBJ1-2
d_call: TRBD1
cdr3_length: 16
cdr3_nt: TGCGCCAGCAGCCAAACCCTCGGGACAGTTAACTATGGCTACACCTTC
cdr3_aa: CASSQTLGTVNYGYTF

clone_size: few
v_call: TRBV3-1/TRBV3-2
j_call: TRBJ2-2
d_call: .
cdr3_length: 14
cdr3_nt: TGTGCCAGCAGGTCGGACAGCTTCACCGGGGAGCTGTTTTTT
cdr3_aa: CASRSDSFTGELFF

clone_size: .
v_call: TRBV27
j_call: TRBJ2-1
d_call: TRBD1
cdr3_length: 13
cdr3_nt: TGTGCCAGCGGGGGACAGATATACAATGAGCAGTTCTTC
cdr3_aa: CASGGQIYNEQFF

clone_size: .
v_call: TRBV7-8
j_call: TRBJ1-1
d_call: .
cdr3_length: 14
cdr3_nt: TGTGCCAGCAGCCTGATTACAGGGACGGCTGAAGCTTTCTTT
cdr3_aa: CASSLITGTAEAFF

clone_size: .
v_call: TRBV2
j_call: TRBJ2-1
d_call: TRBD2
cdr3_length: 14
cdr3_nt: TGTGCCAGCAGTCAAAGACTAGCGGACAATGAGCAGTTCTTC
cdr3_aa: CASSQRLADNEQFF

clone_size: .
v_call: TRBV11-3
j_call: TRBJ1-2
d_call: .
cdr3_length: 15
cdr3_nt: TGTGCCAGCAGCGCAGGTCGTGGATTTGGCTTTGGCTACACCTTC
cdr3_aa: CASSAGRGFGFGYTF